This T cell receptor beta chain was documented in a study of vaccination effects on CD4 cells after COVID-19. Prior to sequencing, the ViraFEST assay stimulated PBMC with viral peptide pools, which expanded the antigen-specific CD4+ T cells. Between days 9 and 11 of culture, CD4+ T cells were separated out. The healthy vaccine recipients, who had no prior SARS-CoV-2 infection, showed negative nucleocapsid antibodies. Culturing of 2 million to 2.5 million PBMC per well took place with about 9.4 IU/ml IL-2 and approximately 9.9 ug/ml peptides. Cultures received IL-2 medium that replaced half the medium on days 3 and 7. The CDR3 is made up of 16 amino acids. The V gene's germline CDR1 is KGHDR and CDR2 SFDVKD. Trimming at V came to 3 bases and at J to 7 bases, leaving 10 bases not matched to a gene. Libraries were prepared by immunoSEQ multiplex PCR; TCRdb keeps only in-frame clonotypes and omits some of them. The table includes 20,000 to 25,000 clones, 65% to 85% detected once.

With respect to this clone: Its antigen remains unidentified.

The J gene is TRBJ2-1, the V gene TRBV24-1; TRBD1 matches at 8 bases. The TCR comes from a human donor who received a COVID-19 vaccine. This specimen consisted of CD4+ T cells from PBMCs cultured with HCoV-NL63 spike peptides, obtained before COVID-19 vaccination. In DNA form, the CDR3 reads TGTGCCACCAGTGATCGGGACGGGACAGGTCGTAATGAGCAGTTCTTC. Encoded protein: CATSDRDGTGRNEQFF.